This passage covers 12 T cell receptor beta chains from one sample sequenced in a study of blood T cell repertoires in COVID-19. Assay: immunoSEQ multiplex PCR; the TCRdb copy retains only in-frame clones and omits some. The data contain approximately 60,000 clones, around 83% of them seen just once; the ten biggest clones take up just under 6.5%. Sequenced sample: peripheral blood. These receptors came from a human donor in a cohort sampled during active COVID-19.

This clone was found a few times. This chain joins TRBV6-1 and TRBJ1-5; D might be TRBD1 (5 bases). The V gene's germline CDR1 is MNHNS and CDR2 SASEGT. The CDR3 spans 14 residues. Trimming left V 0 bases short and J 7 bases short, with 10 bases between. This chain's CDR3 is CASSEAVGVQPQHF. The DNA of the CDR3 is TGTGCCAGCAGTGAAGCTGTAGGGGTCCAGCCCCAGCATTTT.

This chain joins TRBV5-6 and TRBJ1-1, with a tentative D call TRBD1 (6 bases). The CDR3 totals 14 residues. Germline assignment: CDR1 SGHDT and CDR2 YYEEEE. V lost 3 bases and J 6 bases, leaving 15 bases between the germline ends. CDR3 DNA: TGTGCCAGCAGCTGGGATCAGGGGCGGCCTGAAGCTTTCTTT. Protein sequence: CASSWDQGRPEAFF.

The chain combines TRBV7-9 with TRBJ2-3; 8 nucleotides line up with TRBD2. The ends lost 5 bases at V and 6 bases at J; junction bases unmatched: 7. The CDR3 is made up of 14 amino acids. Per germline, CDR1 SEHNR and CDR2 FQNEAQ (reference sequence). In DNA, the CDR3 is TGTGCCAGCAGCCCGAGGGCTAGCGGGGATACGCAGTATTTT. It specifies CASSPRASGDTQYF.

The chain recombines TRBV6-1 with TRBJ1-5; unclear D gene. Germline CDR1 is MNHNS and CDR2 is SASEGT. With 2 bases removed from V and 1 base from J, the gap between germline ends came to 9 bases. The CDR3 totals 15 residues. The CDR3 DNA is TGTGCCAGCAGTGAAATGCTGAGAAGCAATCAGCCCCAGCATTTT. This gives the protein CASSEMLRSNQPQHF.

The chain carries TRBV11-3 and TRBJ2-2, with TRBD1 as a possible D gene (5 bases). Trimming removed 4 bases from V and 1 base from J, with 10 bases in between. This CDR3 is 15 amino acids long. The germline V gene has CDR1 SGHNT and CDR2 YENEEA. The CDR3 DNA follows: TGTGCCAGCAGCTCATCAGGGATGAACACCGGGGAGCTGTTTTTT. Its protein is CASSSSGMNTGELFF.

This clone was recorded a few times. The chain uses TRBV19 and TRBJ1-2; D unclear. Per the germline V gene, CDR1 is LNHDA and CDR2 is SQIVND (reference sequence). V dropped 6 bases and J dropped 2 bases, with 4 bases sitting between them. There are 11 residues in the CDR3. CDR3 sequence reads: CASSQNYGYTF. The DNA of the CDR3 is TGTGCCAGTAGCCAGAACTATGGCTACACCTTC.

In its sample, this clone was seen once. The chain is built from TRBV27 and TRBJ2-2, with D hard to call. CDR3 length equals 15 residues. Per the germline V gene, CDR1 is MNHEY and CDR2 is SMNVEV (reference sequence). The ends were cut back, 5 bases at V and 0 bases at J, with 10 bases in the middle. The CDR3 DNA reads TGTGCCAGCAGTCCTAAATTCGCGAACACCGGGGAGCTGTTTTTT. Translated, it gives CASSPKFANTGELFF.

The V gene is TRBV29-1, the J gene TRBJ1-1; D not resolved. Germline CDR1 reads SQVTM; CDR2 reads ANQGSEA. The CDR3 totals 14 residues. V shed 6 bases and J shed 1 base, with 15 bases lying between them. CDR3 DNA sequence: TGCAGCGTCCAAATCGCGACATCGAACACTGAAGCTTTCTTT. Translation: CSVQIATSNTEAFF.

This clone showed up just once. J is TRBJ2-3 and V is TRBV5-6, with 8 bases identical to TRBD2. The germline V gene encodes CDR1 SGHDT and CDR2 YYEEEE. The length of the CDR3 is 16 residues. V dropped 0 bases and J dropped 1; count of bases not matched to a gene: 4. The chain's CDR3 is CASSLVGAGGTDTQYF. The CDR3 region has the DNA TGTGCCAGCAGCTTGGTGGGAGCGGGGGGCACAGATACGCAGTATTTT.

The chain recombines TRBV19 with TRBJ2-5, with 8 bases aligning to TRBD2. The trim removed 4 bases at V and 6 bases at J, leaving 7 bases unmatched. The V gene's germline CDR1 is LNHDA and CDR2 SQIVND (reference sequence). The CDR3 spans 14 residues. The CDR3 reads CASSSGGHGKTQYF. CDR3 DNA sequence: TGTGCCAGTAGTAGCGGGGGGCATGGAAAGACCCAGTACTTC.

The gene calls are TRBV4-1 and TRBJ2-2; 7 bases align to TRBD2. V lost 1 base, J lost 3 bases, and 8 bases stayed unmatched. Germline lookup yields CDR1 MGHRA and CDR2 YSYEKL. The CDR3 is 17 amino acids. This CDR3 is CASSQVAAGPYTGELFF. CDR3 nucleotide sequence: TGCGCCAGCAGCCAAGTTGCAGCGGGGCCCTACACCGGGGAGCTGTTTTTT.

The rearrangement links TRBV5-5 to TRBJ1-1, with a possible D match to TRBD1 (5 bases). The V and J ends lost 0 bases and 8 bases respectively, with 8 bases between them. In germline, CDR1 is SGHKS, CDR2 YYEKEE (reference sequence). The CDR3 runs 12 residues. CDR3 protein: CASSLAGGEAFF. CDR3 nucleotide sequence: TGTGCCAGCAGCTTGGCTGGGGGGGAAGCTTTCTTT.